One and the same sample provided the 32 T cell receptor beta chains below, sequenced in a study of T cells in Graves' hyperthyroidism and ophthalmopathy. TCR beta CDR3 regions were amplified from RNA. TCR CDR3 regions were first amplified by RT-PCR with HTBI primers. TCRdb redid the calling of the multiplex PCR reads with MiXCR, one entry per CDR3 protein. The sample includes fewer than 350,000 distinct CDR3 sequences, roughly 15% of them seen just once. The sequenced sample consisted of blood. The receptors derive from a woman between 40 and 50 years old with Graves' hyperthyroidism.

There are a few counts of this clonotype. The chain joins TRBV20-1 to TRBJ2-7; 11 nucleotides line up with TRBD2. Germline V gene data show CDR1 as DFQATT and CDR2 as SNEGSKA (reference sequence). The CDR3 length is 14 residues. Unmatched junction bases numbered 5, after V lost 1 base and J lost 6 bases. The CDR3 sequence: CSARGGLAVLEQYF. CDR3 DNA: TGCAGTGCTAGAGGGGGACTAGCGGTCCTCGAGCAGTACTTC.

A few counts support this clonotype. The chain combines TRBV18 with TRBJ2-7; D is unresolved. The CDR3 is 15 amino acids. The germline CDR1 and CDR2 sequences are KGHSH and LQKENI. V was trimmed by 3 bases and J by 8 bases, leaving 20 bases between them. As DNA, the CDR3 is TGTGCCAGCTCACCCGGTGACGGATCCGTTACAAAGCAGTACTTC. Translating gives CASSPGDGSVTKQYF.

The chain recombines TRBV5-6 with TRBJ2-2; 10 nucleotides line up with TRBD2. The CDR3 has 16 amino acids. J gave up 0 bases and V 4 bases, and 3 bases lay outside the gene matches. Germline lookup yields CDR1 SGHDT and CDR2 YYEEEE. CDR3 in DNA: TGTGCCAGCAGCCGCGGACTAGCGGCGAACACCGGGGAGCTGTTTTTT. Amino acid sequence: CASSRGLAANTGELFF.

In this sample, this clonotype turned up many times. The V call is TRBV28, the J call TRBJ1-4; TRBD1 might be the D (5 bases). The V end was cut by 5 bases, the J end by 5 bases, with 12 bases between. Germline loops: CDR1 MDHEN, CDR2 SYDVKM. CDR3 length: 14 residues. CDR3 amino acids: CASSDPRDNEKLFF. The CDR3 DNA sequence: TGTGCCAGCAGTGACCCCCGGGACAATGAAAAACTGTTTTTT.

This clonotype was detected many times. The chain couples TRBV7-8 to TRBJ1-5, with D possibly being TRBD1 (5 bases). Per the germline V gene, CDR1 is SGHVS and CDR2 is FQNEAQ. This CDR3 is 15 amino acids long. Trimming stripped 5 bases from V and 0 bases from J, with 11 bases between. CDR3 protein: CASSPGRDSNQPQHF. CDR3 coding DNA: TGTGCCAGCAGCCCAGGCAGGGATAGCAATCAGCCCCAGCATTTT.

In this sample, this clonotype turned up a few times. The rearrangement uses TRBV5-5 and TRBJ2-1; 10 nucleotides agree with TRBD2. Germline trimming cut 1 base from V and 8 bases from J; bases unmatched to any gene: 9. The germline V gene has CDR1 SGHKS and CDR2 YYEKEE (reference sequence). The CDR3 is made up of 16 amino acids. CDR3 nucleotides: TGTGCCAGCAGCTTGTTTGCGCTAGCGGGAGACCATGAGCAGTTCTTC. Its translation is CASSLFALAGDHEQFF.

This clonotype was counted at least ten times. The chain couples TRBV3-1 to TRBJ2-5, with 12 nucleotides matching TRBD2. This CDR3 region has 16 residues. Trimming cost V 5 bases and J 7 bases; bases outside gene matches: 11. Germline V gives CDR1 LGHDT, CDR2 YNNKEL (reference sequence). The CDR3 coding sequence is TGTGCCAGCAGCATACGGACTAGCGGGGACGGCGGGACCCAGTACTTC. As protein: CASSIRTSGDGGTQYF.

This clonotype was observed at least ten times. The V and J genes are TRBV12-3 or TRBV12-4 and TRBJ2-6; tentative D call: TRBD2 (5 bases). The CDR3 extends over 15 amino acids. Trimming cost V 7 bases and J 2 bases, with 12 bases left between them. The CDR3 region has the DNA TGTGCCAGCACCACGGTCGGGGCTGGGGCCAACGTCCTGACTTTC. This encodes CASTTVGAGANVLTF.

The V call is TRBV19, the J call TRBJ2-3; 15 bases match TRBD2. The CDR3 sequence is 16 residues long. The V and J ends lost 3 bases and 4 bases, in that order; junction bases with no gene match: 2. CDR1 and CDR2 from the germline V gene are LNHDA and SQIVND (reference sequence). The CDR3 is CASSMGLAGGADTQYF. In nucleotides, the CDR3 is TGTGCCAGTAGTATGGGACTAGCGGGAGGCGCAGATACGCAGTATTTT. The variable domain in full, with the rest retrieved from reference TRBV19 and TRBJ2-3, is DGGITQSPKYLFRKEGQNVTLSCEQNLNHDAMYWYRQDPGQGLRLIYYSQIVNDFQKGDIAEGYSVSREKKESFPLTVTSAQKNPTAFYLCASSMGLAGGADTQYFGPGTRLTVL.

This clonotype was seen ten or more times. The V gene is TRBV7-2, the J gene TRBJ1-6; D is unresolved. This CDR3 comprises 16 residues. From germline, CDR1 is SGHTA and CDR2 FQGNSA. The V end lost 6 bases, the J end lost 1 base, and 13 bases lay between the germline ends. The CDR3 DNA follows: TGTGCCAGCAGTCAAGGGAGGGATTCCTATAATTCACCCCTCCACTTT. This codes for CASSQGRDSYNSPLHF.

At least ten counts were recorded for this clonotype. V is TRBV20-1 and J is TRBJ2-7, with TRBD1 matching over 7 bases. V trimming: 3 bases; J trimming: 7 bases; junction bases outside the gene matches: 12. The germline V gene encodes CDR1 DFQATT and CDR2 SNEGSKA (reference sequence). The CDR3 extends over 14 amino acids. CDR3 in amino acids: CSASDGTDLQEQYF. In nucleotides, the CDR3 is TGCAGTGCTAGCGACGGGACAGACCTGCAGGAGCAGTACTTC.

This clonotype was counted at least ten times. This chain links TRBV6-5 with TRBJ1-2; D gene uncertain. The CDR3 length is 16 residues. The germline gives CDR1 MNHEY, CDR2 SVGAGI. The germline V and J ends were trimmed by 1 base and 3 bases, with 15 bases remaining between them. The CDR3 loop reads CASSYYRPDGHYGYTF. CDR3 bases: TGTGCCAGCAGTTACTACCGCCCCGACGGTCACTATGGCTACACCTTC.

This chain links TRBV11-2 with TRBJ2-1; 7 bases map to TRBD2. Germline V CDR1 and CDR2: SGHAT, FQNNGV. Losses at the gene ends were 4 bases for V and 6 bases for J; bases not matched to a gene: 9. This CDR3 has 15 residues. In DNA form, the CDR3 reads TGTGCCAGCAGCTCCCAGCGGGGTGGGCTCAATGAGCAGTTCTTC. Its translation is CASSSQRGGLNEQFF.

In its sample, this clonotype was seen many times. The chain couples TRBV6-1 to TRBJ2-7; D might be TRBD1 (6 bases). Germline V lookup: CDR1 MNHNS, CDR2 SASEGT. V dropped 5 bases and J dropped 5 bases, with 16 bases sitting between them. The CDR3 has 14 amino acids. The DNA for the CDR3 is TGTGCCAGCAGTTCCGGGACACCGAGGAACGAGCAGTACTTC. This codes for CASSSGTPRNEQYF.

This clonotype was picked up many times. This sequence joins TRBV3-1 and TRBJ1-1; D is perhaps TRBD1 (5 bases). V lost 2 bases to trimming and J lost 3 bases, with 10 bases between them. CDR1 is LGHDT, CDR2 YNNKEL, per germline (reference sequence). This CDR3 contains 14 residues. In nucleotides, the CDR3 is TGTGCCAGCAGCCAAAGGACACCCGACACTGAAGCTTTCTTT. It codes for CASSQRTPDTEAFF.

This chain connects TRBV28 to TRBJ2-1; 7 nucleotides match TRBD2. CDR3 length equals 17 residues. Unmatched junction bases numbered 6, after V lost 1 base and J lost 0 bases. Germline CDR1 MDHEN, CDR2 SYDVKM. The CDR3 nucleotides are TGTGCCAGCAGTTTATCGTGGCGGACTAGCTCCTACAATGAGCAGTTCTTC. Translation: CASSLSWRTSSYNEQFF.

The V call is TRBV29-1, the J call TRBJ2-6, with D maybe TRBD2 (5 bases). Germline values: CDR1 SQVTM, CDR2 ANQGSEA. V lost 0 bases to trimming and J lost 4 bases, with 28 bases between them. This CDR3 region has 21 residues. The CDR3 sequence is CSVEDKGGARAAALGANVLTF. The CDR3 DNA reads TGCAGCGTTGAAGATAAAGGTGGAGCGAGGGCAGCCGCCCTCGGGGCCAACGTCCTGACTTTC.

This clonotype was detected ten times or more. One end of the junction is discordant with germline, which a read error may explain. The J gene is TRBJ2-1, the V gene TRBV7-7, with TRBD1 matching 10 bases. This CDR3 contains 16 residues. Germline V gene sequence: CDR1 SSHAT, CDR2 FNYEAQ (reference sequence). The CDR3, as DNA: TGTGCTAGCAGCCCTGGTTCGGGACAGGGGCCCAATGAGCAGTTCTTC. Its protein product is CASSPGSGQGPNEQFF.

About this clonotype: A much larger clone lies one base from this, so it may be a read error. This sequence joins TRBV20-1 and TRBJ1-1; D possibly corresponds to TRBD1 (5 bases). V lost 1 base and J 1 base, leaving 10 bases between the germline ends. Per germline, CDR1 DFQATT and CDR2 SNEGSKA (reference sequence). CDR3 size: 14 residues. CDR3 protein: CSARGDGANTEAFF. The CDR3 DNA reads TGCAGTGCTAGAGGGGACGGGGCGAACACTGAAGCTTTCTTT.

This clonotype was counted ten times or more. The chain recombines TRBV28 with TRBJ1-1; 11 nucleotides agree with TRBD1. This CDR3 has 17 residues. The germline gives CDR1 MDHEN, CDR2 SYDVKM. Trimming took 6 bases from V and 3 from J; bases not matched to a gene: 12. CDR3: CASRGQDRGRPDTEAFF. CDR3 DNA: TGTGCCAGCAGGGGACAGGACAGGGGGCGCCCGGACACTGAAGCTTTCTTT.

The chain uses TRBV27 and TRBJ2-3, with 8 positions matching TRBD1. The CDR3 has 16 residues. The germline gives CDR1 MNHEY, CDR2 SMNVEV (reference sequence). The J segment lost 3 bases and the V segment lost 1 base, leaving 6 bases of the junction unmatched. DNA for the CDR3: TGTGCCAGCAGTTTATATGTAGACAGGGGTACAGATACGCAGTATTTT. This sequence encodes CASSLYVDRGTDTQYF.

This clonotype appeared many times. The chain is built from TRBV6-2 or TRBV6-3 and TRBJ2-7; D perhaps matches TRBD2 (6 bases). Trimming removed 7 bases from V and 3 bases from J, with 7 bases in between. Germline CDR1 MNHEY, CDR2 SVGEGT. This CDR3 is 11 amino acids long. CDR3 residues: CASTGSYEQYF. CDR3 sequence (DNA): TGTGCCAGCACCGGGAGCTACGAGCAGTACTTC.

This clonotype came up many times. This sequence joins TRBV7-2 and TRBJ1-5; D ambiguous. The germline V gene encodes CDR1 SGHTA and CDR2 FQGNSA. Trimming pared 2 bases from V and 5 bases from J, leaving 7 bases between. The CDR3 contains 13 residues. Here the CDR3 DNA reads TGTGCCAGCAGCTTATCGGTCGATCAGCCCCAGCATTTT. It is translated as CASSLSVDQPQHF.

In this sample, this clonotype turned up many times. V gene TRBV6-5 combines with J gene TRBJ2-3, with 8 bases aligning to TRBD1. Germline-derived CDR1 and CDR2 are MNHEY and SVGAGI. The CDR3 runs 16 residues. After removal of 4 bases from V and 1 base from J, the junction contained 7 bases not matched to a gene. Here the CDR3 reads CASSSGNRGGTDTQYF. Here the CDR3 DNA reads TGTGCCAGCAGTTCTGGGAACAGGGGGGGCACAGATACGCAGTATTTT.

This clonotype was seen ten or more times. The chain carries TRBV6-1 and TRBJ2-5; TRBD2 might be the D (5 bases). The CDR3 has 12 residues. CDR1 and CDR2 from the germline V gene are MNHNS and SASEGT. With 6 bases removed from V and 7 bases from J, the gap between germline ends came to 12 bases. The CDR3 reads CASRDYLRTQYF. As DNA, the CDR3 is TGTGCCAGCAGAGACTACCTTCGGACCCAGTACTTC.

This clonotype was observed at least ten times. This chain uses TRBV2 with TRBJ2-3; D call uncertain. The CDR3 runs 14 residues. V lost 8 bases, J lost 5 bases, and 17 bases lay in between. Germline V gene data show CDR1 as SNHLY and CDR2 as FYNNEI. The CDR3 bases are TGTGCCAGCCCAACGGCGAGAGAAGGAGATACGCAGTATTTT. It is translated as CASPTAREGDTQYF. The entire variable domain, with the rest obtained from reference TRBV2 and TRBJ2-3, is as follows: EPEVTQTPSHQVTQMGQEVILRCVPISNHLYFYWYRQILGQKVEFLVSFYNNEISEKSEIFDDQFSVERPDGSNFTLKIRSTKLEDSAMYFCASPTAREGDTQYFGPGTRLTVL.

This clonotype was counted many times. The chain is built from TRBV7-9 and TRBJ2-5; D call uncertain. CDR3 length: 14 amino acids. Germline lookup yields CDR1 SEHNR and CDR2 FQNEAQ (reference sequence). V gave up 1 base and J gave up 3 bases, with 9 bases separating them. The CDR3, as DNA: TGTGCCAGCAGCTTAGTGGCAGCCAAAGAGACCCAGTACTTC. It translates to CASSLVAAKETQYF.

This clonotype has at least ten counts. The rearrangement joins TRBV12-3 or TRBV12-4 to TRBJ1-6; no firm D call. The CDR3 sequence is 14 residues long. V was trimmed by 3 bases and J by 7 bases, leaving 10 bases between them. The CDR3 reads CASSLRVENSPLHF. CDR3 DNA sequence: TGTGCCAGCAGTTTGAGGGTGGAAAATTCACCCCTCCACTTT.

This clonotype was observed at least ten times. The chain couples TRBV2 to TRBJ1-5; D is uncertain. Germline V CDR1 and CDR2: SNHLY, FYNNEI. V lost 4 bases and J 0 bases, leaving 7 bases between the germline ends. The CDR3 sequence is 14 residues long. The CDR3 spells CASSGGNSNQPQHF. CDR3 in DNA: TGTGCCAGCAGTGGAGGAAATAGCAATCAGCCCCAGCATTTT.

This clonotype has more than one count but fewer than ten. J is TRBJ1-1 and V is TRBV18; a weak D match, TRBD1 (6 bases). V lost 3 bases and J lost 0, with 14 bases in between. Germline loops: CDR1 KGHSH, CDR2 LQKENI. The CDR3 spans 16 residues. CDR3 bases: TGTGCCAGCTCACCCGTTGGGGGCTCAATGAACACTGAAGCTTTCTTT. This gives the protein CASSPVGGSMNTEAFF.

This clonotype was seen at least ten times. This chain uses TRBV2 with TRBJ2-2, with D unclear. The V gene's germline CDR1 is SNHLY and CDR2 FYNNEI. The CDR3 is made up of 12 amino acids. V lost 5 bases to trimming and J lost 3 bases, with 4 bases between them. The CDR3 bases are TGTGCCAGCAGTTCTGACACCGGGGAGCTGTTTTTT. It yields the protein CASSSDTGELFF.

This clonotype was seen repeatedly, ten times or more. The V call is TRBV18, the J call TRBJ1-2, with 12 bases fitting TRBD1. CDR1 is KGHSH and CDR2 is LQKENI in the germline V gene. The junction had 3 bases not matched to a gene; V was cut back by 4 bases and J by 6 bases. The CDR3 length is 14 residues. CDR3 bases: TGTGCCAGCTCACGGGACAGGGGGCGAGATGGCTACACCTTC. Translated, it gives CASSRDRGRDGYTF.